Below, 23 T cell receptor beta chains from the same sample are listed, as sequenced in a study of early T cells in non-severe SARS-CoV-2 infection. Via MiXCR, TCRdb re-called the 5' RACE reads, giving one row per CDR3 protein. The sample has roughly 52,000 distinct CDR3 sequences, less than 7.5% seen once; the top ten hold about 3%. The sequenced sample was whole blood, obtained at baseline. Source of these receptors: an adult who was a healthcare worker with PCR-confirmed SARS-CoV-2 infection or an uninfected control (not recorded which).

This clonotype came up many times. The chain joins TRBV7-2 to TRBJ1-1; D perhaps matches TRBD1 (5 bases). The CDR3 is made up of 15 amino acids. Looked up from germline, CDR1 is SGHTA and CDR2 is FQGNSA. V gave up 2 bases and J gave up 5 bases, with 15 bases separating them. Here the CDR3 DNA reads TGTGCCAGCAGCTTATATCTGCAGGGAGGGACTGAAGCTTTCTTT. It is translated as CASSLYLQGGTEAFF.

This clonotype has a count of ten or more. CDR3: CASSPAGTGNYEQYF. CDR3 in DNA: TGTGCCAGCTCACCAGCCGGGACAGGGAACTACGAGCAGTACTTC. This rearrangement joins TRBV18 to TRBJ2-7; 9 bases map to TRBD1. The CDR3 has 15 amino acids. With 2 bases clipped from V and 3 bases from J, the junction kept 5 bases outside the gene matches. Germline assignment: CDR1 KGHSH and CDR2 LQKENI.

The chain couples TRBV19 to TRBJ2-5, with 7 bases matching TRBD2. This CDR3 contains 14 residues. Germline V CDR1 and CDR2: LNHDA, SQIVND (reference sequence). The V gene end was trimmed by 3 bases and the J gene end by 5 bases; junction bases not matched to a gene: 6. For the CDR3, the DNA is TGTGCCAGTAGTATGGGCGGGAGAGGGGAGACCCAGTACTTC. Its translation is CASSMGGRGETQYF.

The chain combines TRBV6-5 with TRBJ1-1; D perhaps matches TRBD1 (5 bases). The CDR3 is 15 residues long. V was pared by 2 bases and J by 5 bases, with 15 bases between. Per germline, CDR1 MNHEY and CDR2 SVGAGI. The CDR3 bases are TGTGCCAGCAGTTACGAACGTCAGGGTGGGACTGAAGCTTTCTTT. Its protein product is CASSYERQGGTEAFF.

This clonotype was seen many times. The V call is TRBV18, the J call TRBJ1-1, with D possibly matching TRBD1 (6 bases). Germline V gene lookup returns CDR1 KGHSH and CDR2 LQKENI. Trimming removed 6 bases at V and 1 base at J, with 18 bases between. This CDR3 contains 16 residues. Here the CDR3 DNA reads TGTGCCAGCTCCCGGGGACACTTCACACGGAACACTGAAGCTTTCTTT. This encodes CASSRGHFTRNTEAFF.

This clonotype was seen many times. V is TRBV20-1 and J is TRBJ1-5; D gene uncertain. V lost 3 bases, J lost 2 bases, and 17 bases lay in between. Germline V CDR1 and CDR2: DFQATT, SNEGSKA (reference sequence). This CDR3 has 16 residues. The CDR3 is CSASPGEDIGNQPQHF. The CDR3 nucleotides read TGCAGTGCTAGTCCCGGGGAGGATATAGGCAATCAGCCCCAGCATTTT.

This clonotype has a count of ten or more. The chain combines TRBV5-1 with TRBJ1-6; a weak D match, TRBD1 (6 bases). Germline V CDR1 and CDR2: SGHRS, YFSETQ. V was trimmed by 3 bases and J by 0 bases, leaving 10 bases between them. The CDR3 loop spans 16 amino acids. CDR3: CASSYQGSSYNSPLHF. The CDR3 nucleotides read TGCGCCAGCAGCTACCAGGGGAGCTCCTATAATTCACCCCTCCACTTT.

Many counts were recorded for this clonotype. The genes are TRBV11-2 and TRBJ1-4; D is uncertain. Deletions cut 5 bases from V and 0 bases from J, with 16 bases between. This CDR3 is 17 amino acids long. Germline values: CDR1 SGHAT, CDR2 FQNNGV. The CDR3, as DNA: TGTGCCAGCAGCGTCCCCCTGCGTGGGGCAACTAATGAAAAACTGTTTTTT. This sequence encodes CASSVPLRGATNEKLFF.

This clonotype was observed many times. This chain links TRBV20-1 with TRBJ1-1; the D is unclear. V was cut by 5 bases and J by 1 base, with 14 bases left in between. The CDR3 covers 14 residues. Germline V gene sequence: CDR1 DFQATT, CDR2 SNEGSKA (reference sequence). The CDR3 loop reads CSAGDRATNTEAFF. The CDR3 DNA follows: TGCAGTGCTGGTGACCGGGCTACGAACACTGAAGCTTTCTTT.

This clonotype has at least ten counts. This chain connects TRBV13 to TRBJ2-2; D is ambiguous. The ends were cut back, 7 bases at V and 0 bases at J, with 12 bases in the middle. CDR3 length equals 15 residues. The germline V gene has CDR1 PRHDT and CDR2 FYEKMQ (reference sequence). This CDR3 is CASTKSGSNTGELFF. In DNA, the CDR3 is TGTGCCAGCACCAAGTCCGGATCGAACACCGGGGAGCTGTTTTTT.

This clonotype has at least ten counts. V is TRBV12-3 or TRBV12-4 and J is TRBJ2-7; tentative D call: TRBD1 (7 bases). V was clipped by 5 bases and J by 3 bases, with 20 bases between them. CDR3 length: 16 residues. The CDR3 sequence is CASSPVDRDSRYEQYF. For the CDR3, the DNA is TGTGCCAGCAGTCCAGTCGACAGGGACTCCCGCTACGAGCAGTACTTC.

This clonotype was seen a few times. J is TRBJ1-1 and V is TRBV5-1, with D possibly matching TRBD1 (6 bases). The CDR3 runs to 16 residues. The V gene's germline CDR1 is SGHRS and CDR2 YFSETQ. V was pared by 3 bases and J by 2 bases, with 17 bases between. CDR3 amino acids: CASSYGGRQANTEAFF. In nucleotides, the CDR3 is TGCGCCAGCAGCTACGGGGGCCGACAGGCAAACACTGAAGCTTTCTTT.

This clonotype was detected many times. The rearrangement links TRBV7-9 to TRBJ1-4, with D possibly matching TRBD1 (6 bases). V shed 2 bases and J shed 4 bases, with 11 bases lying between them. Per germline, CDR1 SEHNR and CDR2 FQNEAQ (reference sequence). This CDR3 contains 15 residues. CDR3 DNA sequence: TGTGCCAGCAGCTTACAATCAGGGGTTAATGAAAAACTGTTTTTT. Amino acids: CASSLQSGVNEKLFF.

This clonotype was seen at least ten times. This chain joins TRBV6-5 and TRBJ2-1; 14 bases match TRBD2. The trim removed 0 bases at V and 3 bases at J, leaving 4 bases unmatched. The CDR3 spans 18 residues. In germline, CDR1 is MNHEY, CDR2 SVGAGI. The CDR3 region has the DNA TGTGCCAGCAGTTACTCCGGGACTAGCGGGGGAGGCTACAATGAGCAGTTCTTC. This codes for CASSYSGTSGGGYNEQFF.

This clonotype was counted a few times. The chain links TRBV29-1 to TRBJ2-7; perhaps D is TRBD1 or TRBD2 (5 bases each). Trimming left V 4 bases short and J 2 bases short, with 12 bases between. The CDR3 length is 13 residues. Germline assignment: CDR1 SQVTM and CDR2 ANQGSEA. DNA of the CDR3: TGCAGCGTTGTATGGGGGTCAGCCTACGAGCAGTACTTC. It encodes CSVVWGSAYEQYF.

This clonotype was found many times. This chain joins TRBV19 and TRBJ1-5, with D uncertain. The germline V and J ends were trimmed by 6 bases and 0 bases, with 15 bases remaining between them. Germline V gene data show CDR1 as LNHDA and CDR2 as SQIVND (reference sequence). The CDR3 spans 16 residues. In DNA, the CDR3 is TGTGCCAGTAGCAAAATGGAGGGATATAGCAATCAGCCCCAGCATTTT. Its protein is CASSKMEGYSNQPQHF.

Only a few counts were recorded for this clonotype. This sequence joins TRBV2 and TRBJ2-1; 9 bases align to TRBD1. The CDR3 totals 13 residues. With 7 bases clipped from V and 9 bases from J, the junction kept 7 bases outside the gene matches. Germline assignment: CDR1 SNHLY and CDR2 FYNNEI. The CDR3 coding sequence is TGTGCCAGCACAGGACAGGGGTTTGGTGAGCAGTTCTTC. It encodes CASTGQGFGEQFF.

This clonotype was seen ten or more times. This chain links TRBV13 with TRBJ1-4; maybe TRBD1 (5 bases). V was cut by 4 bases and J by 6 bases, with 15 bases left in between. CDR3 length: 15 amino acids. The germline CDR1 and CDR2 sequences are PRHDT and FYEKMQ (reference sequence). CDR3 region: CASSSTGTADEKLFF. CDR3 DNA: TGTGCCAGCAGCTCCACCGGGACCGCGGATGAAAAACTGTTTTTT.

This clonotype was found many times. The chain recombines TRBV19 with TRBJ1-5, with 7 bases matching TRBD1. V trimming: 4 bases; J trimming: 3 bases; junction bases outside the gene matches: 6. The CDR3 length is 15 residues. Per germline, CDR1 LNHDA and CDR2 SQIVND (reference sequence). CDR3 sequence reads: CASSTRQGHNQPQHF. The CDR3 DNA reads TGTGCCAGTAGTACCCGACAGGGACACAATCAGCCCCAGCATTTT.

The chain couples TRBV20-1 to TRBJ2-7, with TRBD1 matching over 7 bases. This CDR3 is built from 14 residues. After removal of 5 bases from V and 6 bases from J, the junction contained 13 bases not matched to a gene. Per the germline V gene, CDR1 is DFQATT and CDR2 is SNEGSKA (reference sequence). CDR3 amino acids: CSARDSAYPGEQYF. The DNA for the CDR3 is TGCAGTGCTCGGGACAGCGCCTATCCCGGCGAGCAGTACTTC.

This clonotype was detected a few times. CDR3 sequence reads: CASTYGGVPGANVLTF. The CDR3 region has the DNA TGTGCCAGCACCTATGGTGGGGTTCCTGGGGCCAACGTCCTGACTTTC. The chain combines TRBV7-9 with TRBJ2-6; D is unclear. V was shortened by 7 bases and J by 2 bases, with 15 bases between the two germline ends. Germline V lookup: CDR1 SEHNR, CDR2 FQNEAQ (reference sequence). There are 16 residues in the CDR3. Full variable domain (outside the CDR3, taken from reference TRBV7-9 and TRBJ2-6): DTGVSQNPRHKITKRGQNVTFRCDPISEHNRLYWYRQTLGQGPEFLTYFQNEAQLEKSRLLSDRFSAERPKGSFSTLEIQRTEQGDSAMYLCASTYGGVPGANVLTFGAGSRLTVL.

This sequence joins TRBV14 and TRBJ1-1; 8 bases fit TRBD1. The ends lost 5 bases at V and 5 bases at J; junction bases unmatched: 10. Germline loops: CDR1 SGHDN, CDR2 FVKESK. This CDR3 is 15 amino acids long. The CDR3, as DNA: TGTGCCAGCAGCATGGTACAGGGGGTGCAAACTGAAGCTTTCTTT. Amino acids: CASSMVQGVQTEAFF.

This clonotype has more than one count but fewer than ten. This chain connects TRBV6-2 or TRBV6-3 to TRBJ1-5; TRBD1 might be the D (5 bases). The CDR3 has 14 residues. The V gene lost 5 bases and the J gene lost 3 bases, with 11 bases spanning the gap. CDR1 is MNHEY, CDR2 SVGEGT, per germline. DNA of the CDR3: TGTGCCAGCAGTCGTAGGGGAAACAATCAGCCCCAGCATTTT. Amino acids: CASSRRGNNQPQHF.